The rows below give T cell receptor beta chains drawn from one sample of a study of T cell repertoires in cytomegalovirus infection. TCRdb re-called the reads through MiXCR, storing one row per CDR3 protein. Here the sample spans fewer than 550,000 distinct CDR3 sequences, about 15% being singletons. Material for sequencing was CD8+ T cells from PBMCs. These receptors originate from a human donor in good health (CMV status not recorded). Some clones in this sample may be carry-over from other donors' samples. Both conserved end residues are part of each CDR3. Fields, in order: V gene, CDR3 length, D gene, clone size, J gene, CDR3 protein, CDR3 DNA. A D gene is named only where the DNA matches it firmly. A clone size is listed for some rows: how often the clone was seen (once, few, many), or a class if it is expanded.

TRBV6-1,14,NA,few,TRBJ2-2,CASRVGSNTGELFF,TGTGCCAGCAGGGTGGGGTCGAACACCGGGGAGCTGTTTTTT
TRBV19,17,TRBD1,few,TRBJ2-1,CASSSGPQGNLYNEQFF,TGTGCCAGTAGTTCCGGCCCACAGGGGAATTTATACAATGAGCAGTTCTTC
TRBV7-9,17,TRBD2,many,TRBJ2-2,CAVPGLAGGMNTGELFF,TGTGCCGTACCGGGACTAGCGGGGGGCATGAACACCGGGGAGCTGTTTTTT
TRBV15,14,TRBD1,NA,TRBJ1-2,CATSTRQGARGYTF,TGTGCCACCAGCACCAGACAGGGGGCGCGTGGCTACACCTTC
TRBV12-3/TRBV12-4,13,NA,NA,TRBJ1-1,CASSLRAVTEAFF,TGTGCCAGCAGTTTAAGGGCGGTCACTGAAGCTTTCTTT
TRBV7-9,16,TRBD1,many,TRBJ1-6,CASSPPRDRRNSPLHF,TGTGCCAGCAGCCCCCCCCGGGACAGAAGGAATTCACCCCTCCACTTT
TRBV5-1,16,TRBD2,once,TRBJ2-5,CASSLWSSGFRETQYF,TGCGCCAGCAGCTTGTGGTCTAGCGGCTTCCGAGAGACCCAGTACTTC
TRBV12-5,13,NA,many,TRBJ2-7,CASGLARRGEQYF,TGTGCTAGTGGTTTGGCAAGAAGAGGCGAGCAGTACTTC
TRBV27,16,NA,NA,TRBJ2-1,CASSGRGDKGPNEQFF,TGTGCCAGCAGCGGACGGGGGGACAAAGGGCCCAATGAGCAGTTCTTC
TRBV10-3,15,NA,many,TRBJ2-7,CAISEFRDSYYEQYF,TGTGCCATCAGTGAGTTCCGAGACTCCTACTACGAGCAGTACTTC
TRBV6-5,15,TRBD1,NA,TRBJ1-5,CASSSRDRVGQPQHF,TGTGCCAGCAGTTCCAGAGACAGGGTAGGACAGCCCCAGCATTTT
TRBV7-6,17,TRBD2,many,TRBJ2-7,CASSLEGLRGEAYEQYF,TGTGCCAGCAGCTTAGAGGGCCTTCGGGGGGAAGCCTACGAGCAGTACTTC
TRBV27,13,NA,many,TRBJ1-1,CASSPQMNTEAFF,TGTGCCAGCAGTCCCCAGATGAACACTGAAGCTTTCTTT
TRBV3-1,18,NA,few,TRBJ2-3,CASSQGWYSGPAPDTQYF,TGTGCCAGCAGCCAAGGATGGTATAGCGGCCCAGCCCCGGATACGCAGTATTTT
TRBV20-1,15,NA,NA,TRBJ1-1,CSAREPGPGRAEAFF,TGCAGTGCTAGAGAACCGGGCCCTGGGCGGGCTGAAGCTTTCTTT
TRBV7-9,16,NA,NA,TRBJ1-1,CASRLGESLLKTEAFF,TGTGCCAGCAGATTAGGGGAGAGCCTTTTGAAAACTGAAGCTTTCTTT
TRBV7-9,12,NA,NA,TRBJ2-7,CASSLDGAEQYF,TGTGCCAGCAGCTTAGATGGGGCCGAGCAGTACTTC
TRBV5-5,18,NA,once,TRBJ2-3,CASNLGQGEGWGTDTQYF,TGTGCCAGCAACTTGGGGCAGGGAGAGGGCTGGGGCACAGATACGCAGTATTTT
TRBV12-3/TRBV12-4,14,TRBD2,NA,TRBJ2-1,CASSFSGGGDEQFF,TGTGCCAGCAGTTTCTCCGGGGGGGGGGATGAGCAGTTCTTC
TRBV7-2,16,TRBD2,many,TRBJ2-3,CASSFSSGGYTDTQYF,TGTGCCAGCAGCTTTTCTAGCGGGGGGTACACAGATACGCAGTATTTT
TRBV28,17,TRBD2,many,TRBJ2-2,CASSFYQREGRSGELFF,TGTGCCAGCAGTTTCTACCAGCGGGAGGGCCGGAGCGGGGAGCTGTTTTTT
TRBV27,14,NA,NA,TRBJ1-4,CASSVGSANEKLFF,TGTGCCAGCAGTGTAGGGTCGGCTAATGAAAAACTGTTTTTT
TRBV12-3/TRBV12-4,14,NA,once,TRBJ2-7,CASSFYCAGDETYF,TGTGCCAGCAGTTTTTACTGTGCGGGCGACGAGACGTACTTC
TRBV20-1,16,TRBD2,few,TRBJ2-3,CSARVLAGHSTDTQYF,TGCAGTGCTAGAGTCCTAGCGGGACATAGCACAGATACGCAGTATTTT
TRBV29-1,12,NA,many,TRBJ2-5,CSVVGLRGRQYF,TGCAGCGTTGTTGGATTAAGAGGACGCCAGTACTTC
TRBV14,17,NA,NA,TRBJ2-3,CASSQAIWTASTDTQYF,TGTGCCAGCAGCCAAGCGATCTGGACAGCTAGCACAGATACGCAGTATTTT
TRBV6-2/TRBV6-3,14,NA,few,TRBJ1-5,CASSSDSFNQPQHF,TGTGCCAGCAGTTCGGACAGTTTCAATCAGCCCCAGCATTTT
TRBV27,16,TRBD1,few,TRBJ1-6,CASSLKGGTVNSPLHF,TGTGCCAGCAGTCTTAAGGGGGGGACAGTCAATTCACCCCTCCACTTT
TRBV19,14,TRBD1,many,TRBJ2-1,CASTRTGENNEQFF,TGTGCCAGTACCCGGACAGGGGAAAACAATGAGCAGTTCTTC
TRBV14,14,NA,few,TRBJ2-3,CASSQDPARDTQYF,TGTGCCAGCAGCCAAGATCCGGCCAGGGATACGCAGTATTTT
TRBV7-3,16,NA,many,TRBJ2-2,CASSLRPGLDTGELFF,TGTGCCAGCAGCTTACGTCCAGGTCTGGACACCGGGGAGCTGTTTTTT
TRBV7-9,16,NA,many,TRBJ1-2,CASSLFDRPGNYGYTF,TGTGCCAGCAGCTTATTTGACCGACCAGGGAACTATGGCTACACCTTC
TRBV4-2,17,TRBD2,many,TRBJ2-3,CASSQTSGSKDTDTQYF,TGTGCCAGCAGCCAAACTAGCGGGAGTAAGGACACAGATACGCAGTATTTT
TRBV30,16,TRBD1,NA,TRBJ2-2,CAWRAPGQAISGELFF,TGTGCCTGGAGGGCTCCGGGACAGGCAATTTCCGGGGAGCTGTTTTTT
TRBV4-1,12,NA,many,TRBJ2-1,CASSQAGNEQFF,TGCGCCAGCAGCCAAGCCGGGAATGAGCAGTTCTTC
TRBV27,15,NA,many,TRBJ1-3,CASSLSAGLKNTIYF,TGTGCCAGCAGTTTATCCGCAGGGCTGAAGAACACCATATATTTT
TRBV12-3/TRBV12-4,15,NA,many,TRBJ1-4,CASSLDSRREEKLFF,TGTGCCAGCAGTCTAGACAGTCGGCGGGAGGAAAAACTGTTTTTT
TRBV27,16,TRBD1,many,TRBJ1-5,CASSLLGTVSNQPQHF,TGTGCCAGCAGTTTATTAGGGACAGTTAGCAATCAGCCCCAGCATTTT
TRBV5-6,15,TRBD1,few,TRBJ2-5,CASSYGTGGRQTQYF,TGTGCCAGCAGCTACGGGACAGGGGGCCGGCAGACCCAGTACTTC
TRBV19,17,NA,NA,TRBJ1-1,CASSIGHMGGQGPEAFF,TGTGCCAGTAGTATCGGACACATGGGAGGGCAGGGTCCTGAAGCTTTCTTT
TRBV7-6,14,NA,NA,TRBJ1-2,CASSLEYTSRGYTF,TGTGCCAGCAGCTTAGAGTACACGAGTCGTGGCTACACCTTC
TRBV7-6,14,NA,few,TRBJ2-1,CASRDVATPREQFF,TGTGCCAGCAGGGATGTGGCCACCCCCCGGGAGCAGTTCTTC
TRBV6-6,11,NA,NA,TRBJ2-7,CASEESYEQYF,TGTGCCAGCGAAGAGAGCTACGAGCAGTACTTC
TRBV6-1,14,NA,few,TRBJ1-2,CASTDERGNYGYTF,TGTGCCAGCACGGACGAGAGGGGGAACTATGGCTACACCTTC
TRBV7-9,16,NA,few,TRBJ2-5,CASSSSHLIVQETQYF,TGTGCCAGCAGCTCCAGCCACCTCATAGTACAAGAGACCCAGTACTTC
TRBV29-1,13,NA,few,TRBJ2-1,CSHLGAGGNEQFF,TGCAGCCACCTGGGGGCCGGGGGGAATGAGCAGTTCTTC
TRBV14,12,NA,NA,TRBJ1-2,CASRGHSLGYTF,TGTGCCAGCAGGGGGCATTCACTTGGCTACACCTTC
TRBV25-1,14,NA,many,TRBJ2-7,CASSEYYSSYEQYF,TGTGCCAGCAGTGAATACTATAGCTCCTACGAGCAGTACTTC
TRBV13,14,NA,NA,TRBJ2-2,CASSLEGTTGELFF,TGTGCCAGCAGCTTAGAGGGGACAACCGGGGAGCTGTTTTTT